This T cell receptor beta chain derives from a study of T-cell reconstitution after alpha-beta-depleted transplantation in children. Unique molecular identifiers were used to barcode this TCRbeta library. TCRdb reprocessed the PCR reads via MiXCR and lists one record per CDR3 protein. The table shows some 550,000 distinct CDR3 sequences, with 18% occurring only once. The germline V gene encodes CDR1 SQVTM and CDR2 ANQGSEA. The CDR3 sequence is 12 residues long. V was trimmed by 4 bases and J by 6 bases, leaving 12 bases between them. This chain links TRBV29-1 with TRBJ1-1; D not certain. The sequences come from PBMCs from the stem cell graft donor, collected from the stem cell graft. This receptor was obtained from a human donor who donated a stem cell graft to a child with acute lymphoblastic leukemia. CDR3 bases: TGCAGCGTTGTTGGGCAGGTCCCTGAAGCTTTCTTT. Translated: CSVVGQVPEAFF.